This note documents a single T cell receptor beta chain sequence. Its specific antigen is unknown. Base qualities are not at hand, and no much larger clone is one base apart. The cohort comprised 670 or so healthy bone marrow donors. All cohort members were sampled while nominally healthy, although unrecorded immune exposures were likely present. The donor was CMV seropositive and belonged to the group of some 290 seropositive cohort members. Every donor gave a peripheral blood sample, and the peripheral blood mononuclear cells from that sample were used for TCR beta sequencing. The Qiagen DNeasy Blood Extraction Kit was used to extract genomic DNA from the blood cell samples. This specimen comes from a study of cytomegalovirus exposure and HLA in healthy donors (dated by TCRdb to 2015 to 2018). General notes on the study: In an earlier analysis of some 550 of the donors, 276 Gb of sequence data and 120 million or so unique TCR beta sequences from roughly 200 million T cells were reported. The study was designed to test whether signatures of past pathogen exposure could be identified by cataloging public T cell receptors. All discovery cohort repertoires had been generated using a single sequencing platform. Typing coverage differed by locus: A, B, C, DRB1 and DQB1 were typed in about 620-630 donors, DQA1 in 500 to 550, DPA1 in roughly 590, and DPB1 in 400 to 490. High-throughput TCR immunosequencing, statistical association of individual TCRs with disease status, and machine learning were combined to predict cytomegalovirus infection status. On average, over 200,000 unique TCR beta nucleotide sequences were sequenced per donor among some 420 genotyped donors of the cohort, with roughly 20% of those sequences being non-productive. A later analysis re-analyzed previously published TCR beta repertoires from roughly 600 donors and added high-resolution HLA genotyping to study TCR occurrence patterns. Around 330 gigabases of sequencing data and 70 million to 95 million unique TCR sequences made up an early release that covered roughly 670 HLA-typed donors. In an earlier analysis of roughly 540 of the donors, high-throughput TCR beta sequencing was used to judge whether each TCR beta V gene segment behaved as functional or pseudogenic. A separate validation cohort of 100 to 150 different subjects was used in addition to the roughly 670-subject first cohort. A later genetic analysis took genome-wide SNP genotypes for about 55% of the 666 donors and used that subset as a discovery cohort. Donor age, sex, ethnicity and CMV serostatus were compiled together with the repertoire data. Class I and class II HLA loci were covered by the typing at four-digit resolution. Five DR-DQ haplotypes were handled as single units for association and clustering, since linkage in the cohort was strong. The later analysis used no new phenotypic data to find candidate immune exposures, relying instead on TCR beta sequences and their occurrence across donors. Using immunosequencing, the study profiled T cell repertoires from some 670 subjects and related those repertoires to cytomegalovirus serostatus. Of the approximately 400 genotyped donors, over 80% were placed in the genetic ancestry cluster associated with self-reported Caucasian donors.

Receptor amplification or capture employed the immunoSEQ multiplex PCR assay. The multiplex PCR relied on a mix of 60 forward primers for TCR Vbeta segments and 13 reverse primers for TCR Jbeta segments. Amplification of the CDR3 region of rearranged TCR beta genes was performed with a multiplex PCR assay on genomic DNA. On the Illumina HiSeq System, the amplified TCR beta libraries were sequenced as 87-base-pair reads. As for the original processing: Across the 670 or so repertoires, a later analysis counted roughly 77 million unique TCR beta chains, roughly 11 million of which were shared by at least two donors. To remove PCR and sequencing errors, raw reads were error-corrected and collapsed into unique sequences using a nearest-neighbor algorithm that merged closely related sequences. V, D and J gene segments were assigned by aligning CDR3 sequences to IMGT reference sequences. For a sequence to be retained, a match of at least six nucleotides was required to both a V gene segment and a J gene segment. A rearrangement was called productive if the CDR3 had no stop codons and remained in frame with V and J, and every other rearrangement was called non-productive. Following IMGT convention, CDR3 was defined as the stretch from the second conserved V-encoded cysteine to the conserved J-encoded phenylalanine. The earlier analysis of fewer than 750 of the donors excluded sequences that lacked an unambiguous match to a single V gene segment. An earlier analysis of just under 600 of the donors called V segments functional above 56.7% productive rearrangements and segregating when the between-donor standard deviation exceeded 5%. A statistical classification framework was built for diagnosing cytomegalovirus status from the catalog of TCR beta chain sequences. In a later analysis, TCR nucleotide sequences were compared against IMGT/GENE-DB human TR gene sequences so that V and J genes could be assigned. The TCRdist pipeline was used in a later analysis to assign CDR3 sequences and most-parsimonious VDJ recombination scenarios. In a later analysis, each TCR beta chain was defined by its CDR3 amino acid sequence together with its V-gene family, and reads lacking a unique V-gene family were excluded. As a way to deal with suspected cross-contamination and a sequencing artifact, a later analysis dropped approximately 570 nucleotide sequences that were highly shared and had low generation probability. A later analysis calculated a clonal expansion index for each public chain from normalized within-repertoire ranks of inferred template counts. Generation probabilities in a later analysis came from a VDJ recombination model fitted to out-of-frame rearrangements, and those results were checked against IGoR. Hypergeometric tests were used in a later analysis to score TCR-TCR, TCR-HLA and TCR-CMV co-occurrence, with a repertoire-size bias correction applied to the TCR pairs. False discovery rates were estimated in a later analysis by permuting HLA or CMV assignments 20 times. In a later analysis, co-occurring TCRs were grouped using DBSCAN, with TCRdist sequence similarity added in when clustering inside HLA-allele-positive subsets. Co-occurrence clustering excluded repertoires with fewer than 30,000 or more than 120,000 public chains, plus five with anomalous nucleotide sharing. The table comes from immuneACCESS by way of TCRdb, which keeps in-frame sequences with V and J called. Part of the clones is missing from these tables; in studies checked, under half for an unresolved V gene and the rest for unknown reasons. V and J calls and clone size come straight from that table; D and trimming were deduced from the DNA. This sample gives 100,000 to 120,000 clones in total; approximately 79% of them show up just once. Clones ranked in the top ten supply 5% to 7.5% of the sample.

Study-wide findings and limitations: The study listed 150 to 200 TCR beta chains as associated with cytomegalovirus. The earlier analysis of about 600 of the donors excluded roughly 17 rarely observed V segments, including chromosome 9 orphons, because counts were too low. Some IMGT-functional V segments, including TRBV6-2 and TRBV6-3, could not be told apart with the 87-base-pair reads, so those segments were excluded. The authors suggested that the approach could potentially be extended to other disease states and immunological phenotypes. In an earlier analysis of 587 of the donors, most TCR beta V segments were observed in productive rearrangements about 87% or about 30% of the time, broadly matching IMGT annotations. A cluster of highly shared sequence variants was judged likely to be a technical artifact of the sequencing pipeline. In a later analysis, HLA-associated TCR beta chains showed more clonal expansion and lower generation probabilities than non-associated chains that were equally common. Strong co-occurrence of HLA alleles, especially DR and DQ, made assigning TCR associations to individual alleles difficult. Immune exposure information for the cohort was limited to CMV serostatus. In a later analysis, TCR association rates were found to vary across HLA loci, with the most associated TCRs seen for DRB1 alleles and the fewest for HLA-C alleles. Several of the top co-occurrence clusters appeared to be linked to parvovirus B19, influenza, CMV and Epstein-Barr virus, according to a later analysis. In a later analysis, around 17,000 TCR beta sequences were associated with specific HLA alleles at a false discovery rate of 0.05. HLA typing was unavailable for some donors at each locus, so association tests used only the typed subset. The classifier was reported to diagnose cytomegalovirus status with high specificity and sensitivity in both the original cohort and the validation cohort. In a later genetic analysis, fewer N-insertions in productive TCRs were reported among donors in an Asian-associated ancestry cluster than the roughly 640-donor mean. In a later genetic analysis, a missense DCLRE1C variant was associated with V-gene and J-gene trimming of TCR beta chains, and the association was replicated in an independent cohort. In vitro tests confirmed that a few of the cytomegalovirus-associated TCR beta chains recognize cytomegalovirus antigens. Correlated functional status among segregating V segments might reflect linkage disequilibrium, but an unknown experimental factor could not be ruled out. While some public TCRs were present in many individuals, most TCR sequences turned up only very rarely across donors. This cohort had only TCR beta chains sequenced, and the lack of alpha or paired-chain data limited which features could be detected. The presence/absence analyses assumed that sequencing depth was roughly uniform across donors, and that assumption may not be true. Most CMV-associated TCR beta chains appeared to be HLA-restricted in a later analysis, and the HLA associations seemed to be driven largely by CMV exposure. A further reported finding was that TCR beta sequences accurately predicted the HLA-A and HLA-B alleles for most subjects in the first cohort.

CDR1 KGHSH and CDR2 LQKENI are derived from the germline V gene. V is shortened by 6 bases, J by 3 bases, and the region joining them spans 23 bases. From the cysteine up to the phenylalanine, the CDR3 has a length of 17 residues. This entry keeps only the CDR3 DNA: 51 bases, framed from base 1. The origin of this receptor is a man aged 25-45 years in good health and CMV-seropositive. The receptor chain draws on TRBV18 and TRBJ1-2; the D gene is perhaps TRBD1, from 6 matching bases. Sequencing used PBMCs. Read as DNA, the sequence is TGTGCCAGCTCTCGTACAGGGATAAAGACCTCCGACTATGGCTACACCTTC. Its translation is CASSRTGIKTSDYGYTF.